This T cell receptor (beta chain) was recovered during a study of T cell responses to AZD1222 COVID-19 vaccine. Study as a whole: Combined were second doses at about 4 or about 12 weeks.

Profiled with immunoSEQ multiplex PCR; TCRdb holds only in-frame clones, not every one. The profile shows over 100,000 clones, about nine tenths of them singletons. This clone appeared a few times. The antigen is undetermined. This CDR3 has 14 amino acids. V lost 0 bases, J lost 4 bases, and 10 bases lay in between. The germline V gene encodes CDR1 SGDLS and CDR2 YYNGEE. Study outcomes and limitations: At 160-218 and 743-854, vaccine-associated CD4 TCRs were dominant, and they spanned spike. Clonal diversity may have been underestimated, and the donors were mostly white British, with more females than males.

Material: peripheral blood, obtained on day 0 of AZD1222 vaccination. The receptor was derived from an adult in good health. The V and J genes are TRBV9 and TRBJ1-2; D gene unclear. CDR3 in amino acids: CASSVVEGSYGYTF. As DNA, the CDR3 is TGTGCCAGCAGCGTAGTGGAGGGTAGCTATGGCTACACCTTC.